This T cell receptor beta chain was captured by sequencing in a study of cytomegalovirus exposure and HLA in healthy donors. Vbeta (60) and Jbeta (13) primers were used in the PCR. The table came from immunoSEQ multiplex PCR; TCRdb's copy has only in-frame clones and leaves some out. The table has around 150,000 clones, more than 60% seen once; the top ten hold 6.5%. Study results and caveats: A later analysis linked a missense variant in DCLRE1C to the trimming of TCR beta V and J genes.

Remarks on this clone: What it binds is not known.

Germline CDR1 is LNHDA and CDR2 is SQIVND (reference sequence). This CDR3 is 14 amino acids long. The chain couples TRBV19 to TRBJ2-5; possibly TRBD1 for D (5 bases). Matching the DNA end better, TRBJ2-7 makes the J call doubtful. Sequencing was done on a sample of PBMCs. The sequence was obtained from a woman between 55 and 75 years old in good health and CMV-seronegative. As DNA, the CDR3 is TGTGCCAGTAGTATCGTCAGGGATGCCTACGAGCAGTACTTC. Its translation: CASSIVRDAYEQYF.